This T cell receptor beta chain comes out of a study of human T cells and chemical hapten exposure. Germline CDR1 is LNHNV and CDR2 is YYDKDF (reference sequence). This CDR3 is built from 17 residues. The V end was cut by 1 base, the J end by 0 bases, with 13 bases between. Per the original data handling: A per-sample median of about 96,000 TCRs was observed, with a range of about 20,000 to 750,000. TCRdb called the RACE reads again in MiXCR, with one record for every CDR3 protein. These V and J calls are TCRdb output, not the study's own analysis. The sample contains 150,000 or so distinct CDR3 sequences, 14% of which appear only once. Time point given: patch test 1, 2 weeks after DPC sensitization. The treatment: therapeutic diphenylcyclopropenone sensitization with weekly scalp DPC.

Source: whole blood, taken in connection with sensitization to the hapten diphenylcyclopropenone (DPC). The receptor was derived from a woman between 25 and 40 years old with alopecia areata. Some clones in this sample may be carry-over from other donors' samples. The V gene is TRBV15, the J gene TRBJ1-3; TRBD1 might be the D (5 bases). CDR3 residues: CATSRANRTSSGNTIYF. As DNA, the CDR3 is TGTGCCACCAGCAGAGCGAACAGGACGAGCTCTGGAAACACCATATATTTT.